This T cell receptor beta chain was recovered during a study of cytomegalovirus exposure and HLA in healthy donors. Study-level points and caveats: Later on, a genetic analysis was performed. It linked a missense variant in DCLRE1C with V- and J-gene trimming of TCR beta. In a later analysis, an Asian-associated ancestry cluster reportedly showed fewer N-insertions than the roughly 730-donor mean. Earlier analysis found most TCR beta V segments productive about 87% or about 30% of the time.

Although they were nominally healthy when sampled, donors likely had unrecorded immune exposures. CDR1 and CDR2 (germline): SGHAT, FQNNGV. V dropped 0 bases and J dropped 6 bases, with 17 bases sitting between them. The CDR3 contains 16 residues. Primers for the PCR totalled 60 Vbeta and 13 Jbeta. Clones were sequenced by immunoSEQ multiplex PCR, and TCRdb holds only the in-frame ones, with some missing. The data show under 150,000 clones, roughly four fifths seen once. Concerning this clone itself: No antigen is known for it.

This TCR came from a woman aged 25 to 39 in good health and CMV-seropositive. The V and J genes are TRBV11-2 and TRBJ1-2; the D is unclear. The sequenced material came from PBMCs. The CDR3: CASSLDQLGSGDGYTF. The CDR3 nucleotides read TGTGCCAGCAGCTTAGATCAATTGGGGAGCGGGGATGGCTACACCTTC.